A selection of T cell receptor beta chains follows, all from one sample in a study of vaccination and CD4 T cells after COVID-19. TCRdb itself ran the PCR reads through MiXCR, one entry per CDR3 protein. The repertoire holds about 18,000 distinct CDR3 sequences, with 70% to 80% as singletons. Which antigens these TCRs recognize remains unknown. The sequencing input was CD4+ T cells from blood, cultured in vitro. Source of these receptors: a human donor who had recovered from COVID-19. The CDR3 runs from the conserved cysteine through the conserved F or W. A D gene is named only where the DNA matches it firmly. Clone size, where shown, is once, few, many, or a class for clones that have expanded.

few	TRBV15	TRBD1	TRBJ1-1	TGTGCCACCAGCAGACCGGACAGGGGGTTTACTGAAGCTTTCTTT	CATSRPDRGFTEAFF
.	TRBV11-2	.	TRBJ2-7	TGTGCCAGCAGCTTAGTTGGCAGGGCCTCCTACGAGCAGTACTTC	CASSLVGRASYEQYF
.	TRBV20-1	.	TRBJ2-5	TGCAGTGCTATCTCCAGTGGGCGGGAGACCCAGTACTTC	CSAISSGRETQYF
.	TRBV7-2	.	TRBJ2-1	TGTGCCAGCAGCCCCCATGCGGGTAGCTCCTACAATGAGCAGTTCTTC	CASSPHAGSSYNEQFF
once	TRBV6-1	.	TRBJ2-2	TGTGCCAGCAGTGAAGCGGGTTCAGGCCTCGCCGGGGAGCTGTTTTTT	CASSEAGSGLAGELFF
.	TRBV7-9	.	TRBJ1-2	TGTGCCAGCAGCTTAGCGCCAGGAGACTATGGCTACACCTTC	CASSLAPGDYGYTF
.	TRBV19	.	TRBJ1-1	TGTGCCAGTATTAGCCCCGAACGAGCTGAAGCTTTCTTT	CASISPERAEAFF
.	TRBV20-1	.	TRBJ1-5	TGCAGTGCTGCAAGAGGGACGGTCAATCAGCCCCAGCATTTT	CSAARGTVNQPQHF
.	TRBV6-1	.	TRBJ1-3	TGTGCCAGCAGTACGCCGACAGGCCTCTCTGGAAACACCATATATTTT	CASSTPTGLSGNTIYF
.	TRBV7-2	.	TRBJ1-1	TGTGCCAGCACCGTTCCGGGGGGCGGCACTGAAGCTTTCTTT	CASTVPGGGTEAFF
.	TRBV20-1	.	TRBJ1-4	TGCAGTGCTAGAGATAGTGGGCAGGGAGGTGAAAAACTGTTTTTT	CSARDSGQGGEKLFF
.	TRBV27	.	TRBJ1-5	TGTGCCAGCAGTTTATGGGGGGACGGCTACTGGCCCCAGCATTTT	CASSLWGDGYWPQHF
.	TRBV27	TRBD1	TRBJ1-6	TGTGCCAGCACCAAGACAGGGTTGCGGTCACCCCTCCACTTT	CASTKTGLRSPLHF
.	TRBV4-3	.	TRBJ2-6	TGCGCCAGCAGCCAAGATGCGGGGGCTACCGGGGCCAACGTCCTGACTTTC	CASSQDAGATGANVLTF
.	TRBV19	TRBD1	TRBJ2-5	TGTGCCAGTAGTTCGACAGGGCGCTCGGAGACCCAGTACTTC	CASSSTGRSETQYF
few	TRBV20-1	.	TRBJ1-2	TGCAGCGGAGACAGGACACTCTATGGCTACACCTTC	CSGDRTLYGYTF
.	TRBV7-2	.	TRBJ2-7	TGTGCCAGCAGCCGCCCTGGCCGGGGGCCCTCCTACGAGCAGTACTTC	CASSRPGRGPSYEQYF
.	TRBV6-1	.	TRBJ2-7	TGTGCCAGCAGTGGCCTTGGATACGAGCAGTACTTC	CASSGLGYEQYF
.	TRBV20-1	TRBD2	TRBJ2-7	TGCAGTGCTCGACCAAGCGGGAGGACCTACGAGCAGTACTTC	CSARPSGRTYEQYF
few	TRBV10-1	TRBD1	TRBJ1-6	TGCGCCATCCGGGGACAGCATAATAATTCACCCCTCCACTTT	CAIRGQHNNSPLHF
.	TRBV7-2	.	TRBJ1-1	TGTGCCAGCAGCTCCGAGGCCCTTATTAACACTGAAGCTTTCTTT	CASSSEALINTEAFF
once	TRBV20-1	.	TRBJ2-2	TGCAGTGCTAGAGACCGTTCCGTAACCGGGGAGCTGTTTTTT	CSARDRSVTGELFF
.	TRBV6-2/TRBV6-3	TRBD2	TRBJ2-1	TGTGCCAGCAGCCGGGTACTAGCGGGAGGGAGAGGGGCCTACAATGAGCAGTTCTTC	CASSRVLAGGRGAYNEQFF